One sample yielded the 25 T cell receptor beta chains listed below, sequenced in a study of blood T cell repertoires in COVID-19. The method was immunoSEQ multiplex PCR; TCRdb's version includes in-frame clones alone and lacks a portion of them. The table records 200,000 to 250,000 clones, about 88% of them present only once. Sequencing used peripheral blood. The receptors shown here come from a woman in her 50s with COVID-19, enrolled during active disease.

The V call is TRBV28, the J call TRBJ1-6, with TRBD1 matching over 7 bases. The CDR3 sequence is 15 residues long. The junction had 9 bases not matched to a gene; V was cut back by 6 bases and J by 7 bases. Germline V CDR1 and CDR2: MDHEN, SYDVKM. CDR3 sequence reads: CASRKEQGKNSPLHF. CDR3 sequence (DNA): TGTGCCAGCAGGAAAGAACAGGGGAAAAATTCACCCCTCCACTTT. Full variable domain (outside the CDR3, taken from reference TRBV28 and TRBJ1-6): DVKVTQSSRYLVKRTGEKVFLECVQDMDHENMFWYRQDPGLGLRLIYFSYDVKMKEKGDIPEGYSVSREKKERFSLILESASTNQTSMYLCASRKEQGKNSPLHFGNGTRLTVT.

The gene calls are TRBV11-3 and TRBJ2-1, with D possibly matching TRBD2 (5 bases). CDR3 length: 13 residues. CDR1 is SGHNT, CDR2 YENEEA, per germline. The V end lost 6 bases, the J end lost 10 bases, and 16 bases lay between the germline ends. This CDR3 is CASRPLGATEQFF. The CDR3 DNA reads TGTGCCAGCAGGCCCCTGGGAGCCACGGAGCAGTTCTTC.

The rearrangement links TRBV9 to TRBJ2-3; D is undetermined. CDR3 size: 14 residues. CDR1 SGDLS and CDR2 YYNGEE come from the germline V gene. The V gene lost 2 bases and the J gene lost 6 bases, with 13 bases spanning the gap. The CDR3 DNA reads TGTGCCAGCAGCGTTTTTTACCGTGAGGATACGCAGTATTTT. This translates into CASSVFYREDTQYF.

V and J are TRBV7-6 and TRBJ2-7, with TRBD2 matching over 9 bases. J gave up 5 bases and V 1 base, and 6 bases lay outside the gene matches. This CDR3 has 15 amino acids. In germline, CDR1 is SGHVS, CDR2 FNYEAQ. CDR3 DNA: TGTGCCAGCAGCTTAGTCCCTAGCGGGGCCGACGAGCAGTACTTC. This translates into CASSLVPSGADEQYF.

This chain connects TRBV5-1 to TRBJ1-6, with 7 bases aligning to TRBD1. V gave up 4 bases and J gave up 6 bases; unmatched junction bases: 13. The CDR3 runs to 17 residues. Germline CDR1 SGHRS, CDR2 YFSETQ. This CDR3 is CASSLGGNVRGNSPLHF. The CDR3 bases are TGCGCCAGCAGCCTAGGGGGCAACGTGAGAGGTAATTCACCCCTCCACTTT. The full variable domain, with the rest looked up from reference TRBV5-1 and TRBJ1-6, is KAGVTQTPRYLIKTRGQQVTLSCSPISGHRSVSWYQQTPGQGLQFLFEYFSETQRNKGNFPGRFSGRQFSNSRSEMNVSTLELGDSALYLCASSLGGNVRGNSPLHFGNGTRLTVT.

The chain combines TRBV19 with TRBJ1-6; D may be TRBD1 (5 bases). CDR1 and CDR2 from the germline V gene are LNHDA and SQIVND (reference sequence). V was pared by 2 bases and J by 9 bases, with 14 bases between. The CDR3 is made up of 15 amino acids. In DNA form, the CDR3 reads TGTGCCAGTAGTATAAGGGCTGCCAGGGTTTCACCCCTCCACTTT. Translation gives CASSIRAARVSPLHF.

This clone has just a few counts. This chain uses TRBV30 with TRBJ1-5; the D is unclear. Trimming removed 0 bases from V and 6 bases from J, with 9 bases in between. Germline V gene data show CDR1 as GTSNPN and CDR2 as SVGIG (reference sequence). CDR3 length: 13 residues. The CDR3 DNA reads as TGTGCCTGGAGTGTTGGCGGAGGTCAGCCCCAGCATTTT. Translated, it gives CAWSVGGGQPQHF.

CDR3 in amino acids: CASSLGQNSGNTIYF. The CDR3 DNA reads TGCGCCAGCAGCTTGGGGCAGAACTCTGGAAACACCATATATTTT. V gene TRBV5-1 combines with J gene TRBJ1-3; D gene ambiguous. V shed 0 bases and J shed 0 bases, with 7 bases lying between them. CDR3 length: 15 residues. CDR1 is SGHRS, CDR2 YFSETQ, per germline.

The V call is TRBV24-1, the J call TRBJ1-5; 7 bases agree with TRBD1. The germline V gene encodes CDR1 KGHDR and CDR2 SFDVKD. Unmatched junction bases numbered 3, after V lost 2 bases and J lost 3 bases. This CDR3 is 15 amino acids long. CDR3 sequence reads: CATSDSGQTNQPQHF. The CDR3, as DNA: TGTGCCACCAGTGATTCGGGACAGACCAATCAGCCCCAGCATTTT.

The rearrangement links TRBV24-1 to TRBJ1-5; 7 positions agree with TRBD1. CDR1 and CDR2 (germline): KGHDR, SFDVKD. V trimming: 10 bases; J trimming: 0 bases; junction bases outside the gene matches: 8. The CDR3 has 15 residues. In nucleotides, the CDR3 is TGTGCCACTGGGACAGTGGGGACTAGCAATCAGCCCCAGCATTTT. Its translation is CATGTVGTSNQPQHF.

CDR3 DNA: TGTGCCAGCAGCTTGGATTGGGGGGATGAAAAACTGTTTTTT. This gives the protein CASSLDWGDEKLFF. V is TRBV5-4 and J is TRBJ1-4, with a tentative D call TRBD1 (5 bases). Trimming stripped 0 bases from V and 6 bases from J, with 9 bases between. The germline gives CDR1 SGHNT, CDR2 YYREEE (reference sequence). CDR3 length: 14 residues.

This clone has only a few counts. The chain combines TRBV28 with TRBJ1-2; no clear D gene. V lost 3 bases to trimming and J lost 4 bases, with 18 bases between them. This CDR3 region has 16 residues. CDR1 and CDR2 from the germline V gene are MDHEN and SYDVKM. This CDR3 is CASSFRTLRVLYGYTF. For the CDR3, the DNA is TGTGCCAGCAGTTTCAGGACGCTGAGGGTCCTCTATGGCTACACCTTC.

This sequence joins TRBV3-1 (or the pseudogene TRBV3-2) and TRBJ2-5, with D maybe TRBD2 (7 bases). Trimming left V 3 bases short and J 4 bases short, with 18 bases between. The CDR3 spans 16 residues. Germline values: CDR1 LGHDT, CDR2 YNNKEL (reference sequence). The CDR3 here is CASSHGGRGRGETQYF. In DNA form, the CDR3 reads TGTGCCAGCAGCCATGGGGGGAGGGGCAGGGGAGAGACCCAGTACTTC.

The J gene is TRBJ2-1, the V gene TRBV24-1; D might be TRBD2 (7 bases). This CDR3 region has 14 residues. V lost 9 bases and J lost 4, with 15 bases in between. The germline V gene encodes CDR1 KGHDR and CDR2 SFDVKD. The CDR3 loop is CATSRGALYNEQFF. The CDR3 coding sequence is TGTGCCACCTCTCGGGGGGCCCTATACAATGAGCAGTTCTTC.

This clone was found a few times. This chain uses TRBV10-3 with TRBJ2-2; tentatively, D is TRBD1 (6 bases). Trimming removed 9 bases from V and 4 bases from J, with 12 bases in between. In germline, CDR1 is ENHRY, CDR2 SYGVKD. The CDR3 has 13 residues. The CDR3 DNA reads TGTGCCATTAACAGGGAGAGCACCGGGGAGCTGTTTTTT. Translated: CAINRESTGELFF.

The rearrangement uses TRBV9 and TRBJ2-4, with TRBD1 matching 7 bases. Germline V gene sequence: CDR1 SGDLS, CDR2 YYNGEE. J gave up 9 bases and V 0 bases, and 18 bases lay outside the gene matches. The CDR3 is 18 amino acids. The CDR3 nucleotides are TGTGCCAGCAGCGTAGCAGGCTGGACCGGCTCAGGGGGAAGCATTCAGTACTTC. This encodes CASSVAGWTGSGGSIQYF.

This chain's CDR3 is CASSLGRISGNTIYF. The CDR3 DNA follows: TGTGCCAGCAGTTTAGGCCGCATCTCTGGAAACACCATATATTTT. The V call is TRBV28, the J call TRBJ1-3; D uncertain. The CDR3 covers 15 residues. Germline CDR1 is MDHEN and CDR2 is SYDVKM. The V end was cut by 2 bases, the J end by 0 bases, with 8 bases between.

The sample holds one count of this clone. This chain uses TRBV18 with TRBJ1-5, with 7 bases aligning to TRBD1. The V and J ends lost 8 bases and 5 bases, in that order; junction bases with no gene match: 6. This CDR3 is 13 amino acids long. Per the germline V gene, CDR1 is KGHSH and CDR2 is LQKENI. CDR3 in amino acids: CASQRQGDQPQHF. CDR3 bases: TGTGCCAGCCAGAGACAGGGAGATCAGCCCCAGCATTTT. Variable domain in full (rest from reference TRBV18 and TRBJ1-5): NAGVMQNPRHLVRRRGQEARLRCSPMKGHSHVYWYRQLPEEGLKFMVYLQKENIIDESGMPKERFSAEFPKEGPSILRIQQVVRGDSAAYFCASQRQGDQPQHFGDGTRLSIL.

The chain couples TRBV19 to TRBJ1-1; 9 nucleotides agree with TRBD1. The length of the CDR3 is 13 residues. The J segment lost 3 bases and the V segment lost 9 bases, leaving 5 bases of the junction unmatched. From germline, CDR1 is LNHDA and CDR2 SQIVND (reference sequence). The CDR3 loop is CASSQGADTEAFF. CDR3 DNA: TGTGCCAGCTCACAGGGGGCAGACACTGAAGCTTTCTTT.

V gene TRBV25-1 combines with J gene TRBJ1-1, with D possibly matching TRBD1 (5 bases). The V and J ends lost 1 base and 5 bases respectively, with 8 bases between them. The CDR3 has 13 amino acids. Germline V CDR1 and CDR2: MGHDK, SYGVNS. The DNA for the CDR3 is TGTGCCAGCAGTGAATCTCGGGGGACTGAAGCTTTCTTT. Its translation is CASSESRGTEAFF.

The chain employs TRBV3-1 (or the pseudogene TRBV3-2) and TRBJ2-7; possible D gene TRBD2, 6 bases. Germline V gene sequence: CDR1 LGHDT, CDR2 YNNKEL (reference sequence). With 4 bases removed from V and 2 bases from J, the gap between germline ends came to 9 bases. This CDR3 comprises 13 residues. CDR3 DNA sequence: TGTGCCAGCAGCCGCGGGGTTACCTACGAGCAGTACTTC. This encodes CASSRGVTYEQYF.

V usage is TRBV7-9 and J usage is TRBJ1-5, with D perhaps matching TRBD1 (5 bases). The CDR3 runs 14 residues. The germline gives CDR1 SEHNR, CDR2 FQNEAQ (reference sequence). V lost 5 bases and J lost 3, with 11 bases in between. CDR3 residues: CASSRGAPNQPQHF. CDR3 DNA: TGTGCCAGCAGCCGTGGGGCACCCAATCAGCCCCAGCATTTT.

The J gene is TRBJ1-2, the V gene TRBV24-1, with 11 nucleotides matching TRBD1. Trimming removed 3 bases from V and 5 bases from J; junction bases left unmatched: 4. The germline V gene encodes CDR1 KGHDR and CDR2 SFDVKD. The CDR3 runs to 15 residues. CDR3 sequence: CATSDGQGAAYGYTF. As DNA, the CDR3 is TGTGCCACCAGTGATGGACAGGGGGCGGCTTATGGCTACACCTTC.

The chain uses TRBV7-9 and TRBJ2-7, with TRBD2 matching 15 bases. Per germline, CDR1 SEHNR and CDR2 FQNEAQ (reference sequence). J gave up 5 bases and V 4 bases, and 12 bases lay outside the gene matches. This CDR3 region has 18 residues. CDR3 sequence reads: CASSSYTGTSGGTNEQYF. For the CDR3, the DNA is TGTGCCAGCAGCTCGTATACCGGGACTAGCGGGGGGACCAACGAGCAGTACTTC. The full variable domain, with the rest looked up from reference TRBV7-9 and TRBJ2-7, is DTGVSQNPRHKITKRGQNVTFRCDPISEHNRLYWYRQTLGQGPEFLTYFQNEAQLEKSRLLSDRFSAERPKGSFSTLEIQRTEQGDSAMYLCASSSYTGTSGGTNEQYFGPGTRLTVT.

The chain has TRBV10-2 and TRBJ2-5; D perhaps matches TRBD1 (6 bases). Trimming removed 0 bases at V and 5 bases at J, with 10 bases between. CDR1 is WSHSY and CDR2 is SAAADI in the germline V gene. The CDR3 length is 14 residues. The CDR3 DNA reads as TGCGCCAGCAGTGAGTCAGGGGGACGGGAGACCCAGTACTTC. It is translated as CASSESGGRETQYF.